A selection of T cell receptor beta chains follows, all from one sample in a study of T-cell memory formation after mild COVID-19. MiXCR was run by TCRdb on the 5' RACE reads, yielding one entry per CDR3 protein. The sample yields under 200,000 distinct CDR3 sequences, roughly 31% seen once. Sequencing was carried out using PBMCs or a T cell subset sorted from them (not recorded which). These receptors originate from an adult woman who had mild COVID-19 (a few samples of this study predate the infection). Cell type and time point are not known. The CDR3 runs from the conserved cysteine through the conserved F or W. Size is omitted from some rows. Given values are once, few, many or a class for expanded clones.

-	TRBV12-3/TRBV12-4	CASRRGLAGSTDTQYF
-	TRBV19	CASRTGTGVGEAFF
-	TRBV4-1	CASSRLIGDTEAFF
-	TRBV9	CASSVATGSGANVLTF
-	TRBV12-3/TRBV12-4	CASSFGRSYEQYF
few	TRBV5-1	CASSLDGGAGTDTQYF
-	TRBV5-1	CASSLSVPNTEAFF
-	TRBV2	CASSVGAGGSSYNEQFF
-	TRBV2	CASSEVQGVAEAFF
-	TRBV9	CASSADRQETQYF
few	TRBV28	CASRLDRVSYEQYF
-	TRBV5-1	CASSSEDSYNEQFF
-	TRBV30	CAWMTRGLGTEAFF
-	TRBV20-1	CSATGFRFYEQYF
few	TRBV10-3	CAISLTGTGDNNEQFF
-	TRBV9	CASRATSTGELFF
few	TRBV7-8	CASSPNPGQGYEQYF
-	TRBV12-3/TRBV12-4	CASSLGGGFKDEQYF
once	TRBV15	CATSTSQGGLAGYTGELFF
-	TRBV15	CATSRDYQPQHF
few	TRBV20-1	CSAPRSLEPKNIQYF
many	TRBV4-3	CASSRGQSYEQYF
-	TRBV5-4	CASSFRQGRQETQYF
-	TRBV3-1	CASSRPAAGGTLHF
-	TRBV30	CAWSVGQVPGDEAFF
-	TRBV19	CASLAPGQGLNEQFF
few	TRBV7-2	CASSPRSGYNEQFF